The 6 T cell receptor beta chains listed next were all sequenced from one sample in a study of identical twins. Each CDR3 protein gets one entry after TCRdb re-called the 5' RACE reads with MiXCR. Of about 1.7 million distinct CDR3 sequences in the sample, roughly a third are singletons; the top ten hold approximately 0.25%. The sequenced material came from cord blood. The receptors were sampled from a newborn girl in good health.

This clonotype was observed many times. The V gene is TRBV4-2, the J gene TRBJ2-1, with TRBD2 matching over 8 bases. V dropped 1 base and J dropped 5; count of bases not matched to a gene: 1. Germline loops: CDR1 LGHNA, CDR2 YNFKEQ. This CDR3 contains 14 residues. CDR3 loop: CASSQGTSHNEQFF. The CDR3 coding sequence is TGTGCCAGCAGCCAAGGGACTAGCCACAATGAGCAGTTCTTC.

The chain combines TRBV10-3 with TRBJ2-4; 9 nucleotides match TRBD1. CDR1 is ENHRY and CDR2 is SYGVKD in the germline V gene. The CDR3 runs to 15 residues. V lost 6 bases, J lost 13 bases, and 16 bases stayed unmatched. The CDR3 reads CAISLPGQGDNEQYF. The CDR3, as DNA: TGTGCCATCAGCCTACCGGGACAGGGAGACAATGAGCAGTACTTC.

The chain recombines TRBV10-3 with TRBJ2-5; 11 bases fit TRBD2. CDR3 length equals 16 residues. Germline CDR1 reads ENHRY; CDR2 reads SYGVKD. V dropped 4 bases and J dropped 11; count of bases not matched to a gene: 15. In DNA form, the CDR3 reads TGTGCCATCAGTGGAACTAGCGGGAGAGTCTACAATGAGCAGTACTTC. Translation: CAISGTSGRVYNEQYF.

CDR3 region: CSATNNLGSDEQYF. The CDR3 DNA follows: TGCAGCGCCACAAACAATCTCGGTTCCGACGAGCAGTACTTC. The chain joins TRBV29-1 to TRBJ2-4; no firm D call. Matching the DNA end better, TRBJ2-7 makes the J call doubtful. Germline-derived CDR1 and CDR2 are SQVTM and ANQGSEA. This CDR3 has 14 amino acids.

For this clonotype: A read error may produce the germline difference seen at one junction end. CDR3 nucleotides: TGCGCCAGCAGCCAAGTCTGGGCCTCCTACGGGCAGTACTTC. Amino acids: CASSQVWASYGQYF. This sequence joins TRBV4-1 and TRBJ2-7; D is uncertain. CDR1 and CDR2 from the germline V gene are MGHRA and YSYEKL. CDR3 size: 14 residues.

This chain links TRBV4-2 with TRBJ2-1, with D possibly being TRBD2 (6 bases). The DNA matches TRBJ2-7 better at its end, which makes the J call doubtful. CDR3 length equals 17 residues. Germline V gene lookup returns CDR1 LGHNA and CDR2 YNFKEQ. Here the CDR3 DNA reads TGTGCCAGCAGCCAAGATCGGGGCCTAGCGCCCTACAATGAGCAGTACTTC. Translated: CASSQDRGLAPYNEQYF.